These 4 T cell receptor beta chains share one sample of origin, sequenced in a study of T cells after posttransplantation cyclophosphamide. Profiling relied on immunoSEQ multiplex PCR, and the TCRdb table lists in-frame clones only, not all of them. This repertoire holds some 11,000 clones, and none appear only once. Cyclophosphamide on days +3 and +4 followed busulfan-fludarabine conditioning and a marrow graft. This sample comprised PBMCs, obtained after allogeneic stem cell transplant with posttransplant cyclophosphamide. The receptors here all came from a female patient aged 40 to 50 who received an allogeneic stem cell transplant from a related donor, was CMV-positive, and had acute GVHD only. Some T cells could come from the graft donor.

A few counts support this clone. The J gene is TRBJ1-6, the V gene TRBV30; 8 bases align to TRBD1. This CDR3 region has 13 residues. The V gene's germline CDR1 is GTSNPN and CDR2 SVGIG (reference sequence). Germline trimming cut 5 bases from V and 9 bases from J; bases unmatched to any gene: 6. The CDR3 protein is CAWAGQDGSPLHF. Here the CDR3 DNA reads TGTGCCTGGGCGGGACAGGATGGTTCACCCCTCCACTTT.

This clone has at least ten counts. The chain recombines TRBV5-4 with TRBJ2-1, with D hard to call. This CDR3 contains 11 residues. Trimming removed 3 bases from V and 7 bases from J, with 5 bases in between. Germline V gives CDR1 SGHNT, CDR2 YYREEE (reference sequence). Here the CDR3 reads CASSSSNEQFF. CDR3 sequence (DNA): TGTGCCAGCAGCTCCAGTAATGAGCAGTTCTTC.

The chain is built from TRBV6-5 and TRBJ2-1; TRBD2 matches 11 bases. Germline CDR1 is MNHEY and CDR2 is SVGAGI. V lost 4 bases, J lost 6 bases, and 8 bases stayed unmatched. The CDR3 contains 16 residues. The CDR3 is CASSSLTSGIGNEQFF. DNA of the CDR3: TGTGCCAGCAGTTCCTTGACTAGCGGGATTGGCAATGAGCAGTTCTTC.

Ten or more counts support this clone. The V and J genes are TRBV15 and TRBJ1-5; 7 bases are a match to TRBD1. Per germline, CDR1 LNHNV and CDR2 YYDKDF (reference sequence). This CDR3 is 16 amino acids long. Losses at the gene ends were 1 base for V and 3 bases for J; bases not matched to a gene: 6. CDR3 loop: CATSRARDSVNQPQHF. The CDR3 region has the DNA TGTGCCACCAGCAGAGCCCGGGACAGTGTCAATCAGCCCCAGCATTTT.